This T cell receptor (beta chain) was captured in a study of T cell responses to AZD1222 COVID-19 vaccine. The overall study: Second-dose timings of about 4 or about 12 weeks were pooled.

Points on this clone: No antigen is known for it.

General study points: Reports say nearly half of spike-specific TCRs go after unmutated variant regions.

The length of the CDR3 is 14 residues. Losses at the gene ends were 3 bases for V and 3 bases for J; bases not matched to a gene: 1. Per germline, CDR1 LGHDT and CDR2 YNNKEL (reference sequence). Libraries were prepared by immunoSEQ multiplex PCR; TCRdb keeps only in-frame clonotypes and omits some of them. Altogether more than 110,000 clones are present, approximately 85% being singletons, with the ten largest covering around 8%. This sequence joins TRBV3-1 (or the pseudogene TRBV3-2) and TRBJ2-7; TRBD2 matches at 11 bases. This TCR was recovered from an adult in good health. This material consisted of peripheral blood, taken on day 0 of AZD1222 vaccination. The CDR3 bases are TGTGCCAGCAGCCAGGGACTAGCGGTCTACGAGCAGTACTTC. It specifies CASSQGLAVYEQYF.